This record concerns one T cell receptor beta chain sequence. Its antigen remains unidentified. The data stem from a study of Graves' ophthalmopathy and Graves' hyperthyroidism. Across the whole study: Peripheral blood sampling preceded any treatment and occurred at initial diagnosis. Study-level results: The authors also found most expanded thyroid clonotypes above 0.001 frequency in blood. With just under 90% sensitivity and 75% to 84% specificity, a 13-signature model separated ophthalmopathy from stable hyperthyroidism.

Trimming took 2 bases from V and 6 from J, leaving 10 bases between them. CDR3 length: 14 residues. CDR1 and CDR2 (germline): SGHTA, FQGNSA. From RNA, the CDR3 regions of TCR beta chains were amplified and sequenced. Amplification began with first-round RT-PCR using HTBI primers, then second-round multiplex PCR was performed. TCRdb re-called the multiplex PCR reads with MiXCR, one entry per CDR3 protein. This table holds nearly 400,000 distinct CDR3 sequences, roughly 18% found once. J is TRBJ2-2 and V is TRBV7-2; D is undetermined. What was sequenced was peripheral blood. The sequence was obtained from a woman younger than 35 with Graves' ophthalmopathy. CDR3: CASSLPPRPGELFF. DNA for the CDR3: TGTGCCAGCAGCTTACCCCCCAGACCCGGGGAGCTGTTTTTT.